Following are 24 T cell receptor beta chains from one sample sequenced in a study of Ad26.COV2.S vaccination and SARS-CoV-2 variants. Using immunoSEQ multiplex PCR, the repertoire was profiled, and TCRdb retains in-frame clones only, with some absent. The table includes more than 400,000 clones, around 92% detected once. Sample treatment: roughly 18 received Ad26.COV2.S at low or high dose, single or two shots; five or six received placebo; per-sample allocation not given. Specimen acquisition occurred on day 63 following the initial vaccine or placebo injection. The sequenced sample was peripheral blood, obtained in a trial of Ad26.COV2.S vaccine versus placebo. These receptors were taken from a person aged 18-65 years who received the Ad26.COV2.S COVID-19 vaccine or a placebo.

A note on this clone: At one boundary the junction diverges from the germline segment, which might be a read error. The gene calls are TRBV6-2 or TRBV6-3 and TRBJ2-3; TRBD2 matches 10 bases. CDR3 length: 15 residues. CDR1 MNHEY and CDR2 SVGEGT come from the germline V gene. The CDR3 DNA reads as TGTGTCAGCAGCCTCAGCGGGGGGGCCCCAGATACGCAGTATTTT. Translated: CVSSLSGGAPDTQYF.

The V and J genes are TRBV7-9 and TRBJ2-1; 9 nucleotides agree with TRBD1. J was trimmed by 6 bases and V by 2 bases; bases with no gene match: 8. Germline-derived CDR1 and CDR2 are SEHNR and FQNEAQ (reference sequence). The CDR3 sequence is 16 residues long. The CDR3: CASSLLLDRGANEQFF. In DNA, the CDR3 is TGTGCCAGCAGCTTATTATTGGACAGGGGAGCCAATGAGCAGTTCTTC.

The CDR3 nucleotides read TGTGCCAGCAGTTTCAGTTTCTTGGCCAAAAACATTCAGTACTTC. Protein sequence: CASSFSFLAKNIQYF. This rearrangement joins TRBV28 to TRBJ2-4; D is unresolved. Per germline, CDR1 MDHEN and CDR2 SYDVKM. The CDR3 extends over 15 amino acids. The V gene lost 3 bases and the J gene lost 1 base, with 10 bases spanning the gap.

The V gene is TRBV6-6, the J gene TRBJ1-6; D call uncertain. There are 14 residues in the CDR3. Trimming removed 6 bases from V and 6 bases from J, with 12 bases in between. CDR1 and CDR2 (germline): MNHNY, SVGAGI (reference sequence). In nucleotides, the CDR3 is TGTGCCAGCAGCGACCACTATGGTAATTCACCCCTCCACTTT. This gives the protein CASSDHYGNSPLHF.

The gene calls are TRBV10-2 and TRBJ2-7; 11 nucleotides match TRBD2. Germline CDR1 WSHSY, CDR2 SAAADI. The length of the CDR3 is 17 residues. After removal of 2 bases from V and 4 bases from J, the junction contained 10 bases not matched to a gene. CDR3 loop: CASSENLLAGAYYEQYF. In DNA form, the CDR3 reads TGCGCCAGCAGTGAGAACCTACTAGCGGGGGCCTATTACGAGCAGTACTTC.

The chain couples TRBV2 to TRBJ1-4; D is unresolved. Germline V gives CDR1 SNHLY, CDR2 FYNNEI. Trimming removed 2 bases from V and 4 bases from J, with 17 bases in between. The CDR3 is 17 amino acids. The CDR3 protein is CASSEWGGRVDNEKLFF. In nucleotides, the CDR3 is TGTGCCAGCAGTGAATGGGGTGGTCGGGTGGATAATGAAAAACTGTTTTTT.

This chain connects TRBV7-9 to TRBJ2-2; no clear D gene. This CDR3 contains 13 residues. V was clipped by 4 bases and J by 5 bases, with 8 bases between them. Germline values: CDR1 SEHNR, CDR2 FQNEAQ (reference sequence). The CDR3 reads CASSSRRTGELFF. The CDR3 DNA reads TGTGCCAGCAGCTCCCGTAGGACCGGGGAGCTGTTTTTT.

V gene TRBV29-1 combines with J gene TRBJ1-2; TRBD1 aligns across 9 bases. This CDR3 has 13 residues. Germline CDR1 reads SQVTM; CDR2 reads ANQGSEA. Unmatched junction bases numbered 8, after V lost 6 bases and J lost 6 bases. For the CDR3, the DNA is TGCAGCGTCACAAGCGGGACAGGGAATGGCTACACCTTC. Translated: CSVTSGTGNGYTF.

The chain recombines TRBV4-1 with TRBJ2-2, with 11 bases fitting TRBD2. The CDR3 covers 18 residues. Trimming at V came to 3 bases and at J to 5 bases, leaving 11 bases not matched to a gene. Germline lookup yields CDR1 MGHRA and CDR2 YSYEKL. The CDR3 region has the DNA TGCGCCAGCAGCCACCTACTAGCGGGGGAGGTGTGGACCGGGGAGCTGTTTTTT. It yields the protein CASSHLLAGEVWTGELFF.

The V gene is TRBV7-9, the J gene TRBJ1-3; 7 bases agree with TRBD1. The CDR3 is made up of 16 amino acids. V trimming: 4 bases; J trimming: 0 bases; junction bases outside the gene matches: 6. The germline gives CDR1 SEHNR, CDR2 FQNEAQ (reference sequence). The DNA of the CDR3 is TGTGCCAGCAGCTCCCGACAGGGCGTCTCTGGAAACACCATATATTTT. Its translation: CASSSRQGVSGNTIYF.

The chain has TRBV3-1 (or the pseudogene TRBV3-2) and TRBJ1-1, with 7 positions matching TRBD1. Per the germline V gene, CDR1 is LGHDT and CDR2 is YNNKEL (reference sequence). The V segment lost 1 base and the J segment 0 bases; nucleotides outside the gene matches: 8. The CDR3 runs to 17 residues. This CDR3 reads CASSQGPGGTVNTEAFF. The CDR3 DNA reads TGTGCCAGCAGCCAAGGACCAGGGGGGACGGTGAACACTGAAGCTTTCTTT.

J is TRBJ2-7 and V is TRBV5-1, with TRBD1 matching over 7 bases. J was trimmed by 5 bases and V by 4 bases; bases with no gene match: 15. The CDR3 has 16 amino acids. The germline V gene encodes CDR1 SGHRS and CDR2 YFSETQ. CDR3 region: CASSLRGTSHRDEQYF. The CDR3 DNA sequence: TGCGCCAGCAGCCTCAGGGGGACCTCCCATAGGGACGAGCAGTACTTC.

The chain recombines TRBV29-1 with TRBJ2-7, with D possibly being TRBD2 (5 bases). The germline gives CDR1 SQVTM, CDR2 ANQGSEA. This CDR3 has 13 amino acids. Trimming removed 3 bases from V and 1 base from J, with 10 bases in between. CDR3 DNA: TGCAGCGTTGACCAAGAGGGTTCCTACGAGCAGTACTTC. This encodes CSVDQEGSYEQYF.

The gene calls are TRBV2 and TRBJ1-1, with unresolved D. Germline lookup yields CDR1 SNHLY and CDR2 FYNNEI. This CDR3 has 13 amino acids. V lost 2 bases to trimming and J lost 1 base, with 5 bases between them. As DNA, the CDR3 is TGTGCCAGCAGTGAACTGCCGAACACTGAAGCTTTCTTT. This gives the protein CASSELPNTEAFF.

The chain carries TRBV24-1 and TRBJ2-7, with no clear D. Germline V CDR1 and CDR2: KGHDR, SFDVKD. V lost 10 bases, J lost 4 bases, and 7 bases lay in between. CDR3 length: 10 residues. This chain's CDR3 is CATGSYEQYF. In nucleotides, the CDR3 is TGTGCCACGGGCAGTTACGAGCAGTACTTC.

The chain joins TRBV29-1 to TRBJ2-7; TRBD1 aligns across 9 bases. This CDR3 is built from 13 residues. The V segment lost 8 bases and the J segment 3 bases; nucleotides outside the gene matches: 8. Germline CDR1 and CDR2: SQVTM and ANQGSEA. CDR3 nucleotides: TGCAGCTTCTCCGGGACAGGGCGCTACGAGCAGTACTTC. Translation gives CSFSGTGRYEQYF.

The chain carries TRBV18 and TRBJ2-3; D is possibly TRBD1 (5 bases). V lost 1 base, J lost 1 base, and 18 bases lay in between. This CDR3 comprises 18 residues. Per the germline V gene, CDR1 is KGHSH and CDR2 is LQKENI. The CDR3 DNA sequence: TGTGCCAGCTCACCACAGGGGCTCCGAGCCCTGGGCACAGATACGCAGTATTTT. Its protein is CASSPQGLRALGTDTQYF. The entire variable domain, with the rest obtained from reference TRBV18 and TRBJ2-3, is as follows: NAGVMQNPRHLVRRRGQEARLRCSPMKGHSHVYWYRQLPEEGLKFMVYLQKENIIDESGMPKERFSAEFPKEGPSILRIQQVVRGDSAAYFCASSPQGLRALGTDTQYFGPGTRLTVL.

The J gene is TRBJ1-5, the V gene TRBV5-5; D may be TRBD1 (6 bases). The CDR3 covers 14 residues. CDR1 is SGHKS and CDR2 is YYEKEE in the germline V gene (reference sequence). V was trimmed by 5 bases and J by 6 bases, leaving 15 bases between them. The CDR3 DNA sequence: TGTGCCAGCAGTTTAGGCGGGGGGCCTCAGCCCCAGCATTTT. Its protein product is CASSLGGGPQPQHF.

The chain couples TRBV30 to TRBJ1-2; no clear D. V was shortened by 3 bases and J by 7 bases, with 21 bases between the two germline ends. This CDR3 region has 15 residues. Germline CDR1 is GTSNPN and CDR2 is SVGIG (reference sequence). Here the CDR3 DNA reads TGTGCCTGGAGAGCAAACTCCGGGCCCTTGGGTGGCTACACCTTC. Translating gives CAWRANSGPLGGYTF.

V and J are TRBV6-5 and TRBJ1-2, with D possibly TRBD1 on 6 matching bases. The CDR3 runs to 14 residues. The V end lost 9 bases, the J end lost 4 bases, and 18 bases lay between the germline ends. Germline V gives CDR1 MNHEY, CDR2 SVGAGI. CDR3 bases: TGTGCCAGTCGGAAGGGCGGACAGTCCTATGGCTACACCTTC. Its translation: CASRKGGQSYGYTF.

In nucleotides, the CDR3 is TGTGCCTGGGAAACACAGAGAGGGCAAAACACTGAAGCTTTCTTT. Its protein product is CAWETQRGQNTEAFF. The chain links TRBV30 to TRBJ1-1; no definite D call. V was clipped by 5 bases and J by 2 bases, with 18 bases between them. This CDR3 has 15 residues. Per the germline V gene, CDR1 is GTSNPN and CDR2 is SVGIG (reference sequence).

This clone was counted a single time. V and J are TRBV6-1 and TRBJ1-5; D is undetermined. Germline assignment: CDR1 MNHNS and CDR2 SASEGT. The CDR3 extends over 14 amino acids. Trimming took 0 bases from V and 4 from J, leaving 7 bases between them. The CDR3 sequence is CASSEARGNQPQHF. The CDR3 coding sequence is TGTGCCAGCAGTGAAGCGCGGGGAAATCAGCCCCAGCATTTT.

The genes are TRBV7-6 and TRBJ2-7; D is uncertain. The CDR3 covers 14 residues. CDR1 and CDR2 (germline): SGHVS, FNYEAQ. Trimming took off 2 bases at V and 4 bases at J, with 12 bases between the two ends. CDR3 protein: CASSLSMAPYEQYF. DNA for the CDR3: TGTGCCAGCAGCTTAAGCATGGCCCCATACGAGCAGTACTTC.

The CDR3 loop reads CASSILGQWSFYGYTF. The CDR3 coding sequence is TGTGCCAGCAGCATCCTCGGACAGTGGTCCTTCTATGGCTACACCTTC. The chain couples TRBV7-2 to TRBJ1-2; TRBD1 might be the D (6 bases). V was clipped by 5 bases and J by 4 bases, with 20 bases between them. The V gene's germline CDR1 is SGHTA and CDR2 FQGNSA. The CDR3 has 16 residues. The full variable domain, with the rest looked up from reference TRBV7-2 and TRBJ1-2, is GAGVSQSPSNKVTEKGKDVELRCDPISGHTALYWYRQSLGQGLEFLIYFQGNSAPDKSGLPSDRFSAERTGGSVSTLTIQRTQQEDSAVYLCASSILGQWSFYGYTFGSGTRLTVV.